This T cell receptor delta chain was sequenced in a study of γδ T cells in repeated Plasmodium falciparum infection. Flow sorting of PBMC yielded separate Vgamma9/Vdelta2+ and Vdelta2-negative gammadelta T cell populations for bulk repertoire analysis. Germline lookup yields CDR1 TSWWSYY and CDR2 QGS. The CDR3 is 15 residues long. TCRdb reran clone calling via CATT on the multiplex PCR reads. In the table there are more than 70,000 delta-chain clones, 0.98% of which are singletons. Worth noting for this clone: TCRdb pairs this DNA with a much larger clone's protein that differs at residue 14, likely a read error; the protein shown was translated from the DNA.

The source is a pool of human donors (malaria-infected and uninfected, not separated). The chain combines TRDV1 with TRDJ1; D is undetermined. Material: gamma-delta T cells from blood. The DNA of the CDR3 is TGTGCTCTTGGGGAACCCCAGTTCCGTACCCCTCAACTCACCTTT. Amino acids: CALGEPQFRTPQLTF.